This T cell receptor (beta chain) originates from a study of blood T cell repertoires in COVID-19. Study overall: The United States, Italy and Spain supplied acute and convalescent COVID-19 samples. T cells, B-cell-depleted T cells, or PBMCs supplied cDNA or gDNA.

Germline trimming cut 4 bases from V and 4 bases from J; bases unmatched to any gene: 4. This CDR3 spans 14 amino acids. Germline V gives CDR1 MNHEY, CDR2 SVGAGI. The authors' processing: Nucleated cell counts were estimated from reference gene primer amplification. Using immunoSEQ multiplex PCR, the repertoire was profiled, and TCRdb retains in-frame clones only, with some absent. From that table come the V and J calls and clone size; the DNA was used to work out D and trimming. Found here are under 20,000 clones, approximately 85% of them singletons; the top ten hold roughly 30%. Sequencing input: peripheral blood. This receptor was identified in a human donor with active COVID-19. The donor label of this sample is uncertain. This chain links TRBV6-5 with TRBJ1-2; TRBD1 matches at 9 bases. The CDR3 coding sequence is TGTGCCAGCAGTTCGGGACAGGGAATCTATGGCTACACCTTC. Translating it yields CASSSGQGIYGYTF.